The T cell receptor (beta chain) described here comes from a study of vaccination effects on CD4 cells after COVID-19. About the research overall: Post-vaccine sampling took place a median of 72 days after the second dose.

Germline-derived CDR1 and CDR2 are SGHDN and FVKESK. The CDR3 has 12 amino acids. Trimming shortened V by 1 base and J by 5 bases, and 5 bases separated the two germline ends. Antigen-specific CD4+ T cells were expanded (with viral peptide pools) by the ViraFEST assay ahead of sequencing. Culturing for roughly 9 days preceded CD4+ T cell isolation. Vaccination of participants consisted of two doses of either the BNT162b2 or mRNA-1273 vaccine. None of the vaccinated had previously contracted SARS-CoV-2, and their nucleocapsid antibodies tested negative. Cells had half their medium changed to IL-2 medium on days 3 and 7. Comment on this clone: Its antigen is unidentified.

The protocol was immunoSEQ multiplex PCR, while the TCRdb copy is restricted to in-frame clones and leaves out a portion. The sample records roughly 27,000 clones, approximately 79% being singletons. The receptor was isolated from a human donor who received a COVID-19 vaccine. Some clones in this sample may be carry-over from other donors' samples. The chain recombines TRBV14 with TRBJ2-5; D is uncertain. Sequencing was performed on CD4+ T cells from PBMCs cultured with SARS-CoV-2 spike peptides, taken after COVID-19 vaccination. The CDR3 nucleotides read TGTGCCAGCAGCCAAGGAAGGGAGACCCAGTACTTC. Protein product: CASSQGRETQYF.